One and the same sample provided the 16 T cell receptor beta chains below, sequenced in a study of T cells after yellow fever vaccination. TCRdb re-derived calls from the 5' RACE reads in MiXCR, one entry per CDR3 protein. Here the sample spans some 70,000 distinct CDR3 sequences, more than 6.5% being singletons. This material consisted of CD8+ T cells sorted from PBMCs, taken 35 to 50 days after the first yellow fever vaccination. The receptors derive from a man aged 18 to 30 who received the YFV17D yellow fever vaccine.

This chain links TRBV4-3 with TRBJ2-5, with 7 bases matching TRBD1. V lost 0 bases and J lost 0; bases outside the gene matches: 1. The CDR3 extends over 15 amino acids. Germline-derived CDR1 and CDR2 are LGHNA and YSLEER. The CDR3 DNA sequence: TGCGCCAGCAGCCAAGATGGACAGGACCAAGAGACCCAGTACTTC. Residues: CASSQDGQDQETQYF.

The sample holds a few counts of this clonotype. A much more abundant neighbour one base away suggests this may be a read error. The V call is TRBV7-9, the J call TRBJ1-1; a weak D match, TRBD1 (6 bases). Germline V gene data show CDR1 as SEHNR and CDR2 as FQNEAQ (reference sequence). With 4 bases removed from V and 5 bases from J, the gap between germline ends came to 17 bases. This CDR3 has 15 residues. The CDR3 sequence: CASSSRGGRCTEAFF. The CDR3 nucleotides are TGTGCCAGCAGCTCTCGGGGGGGCCGGTGTACTGAAGCTTTCTTT.

This clonotype is medium-sized (0.01 to 0.1%) in the sample. This chain links TRBV12-3 or TRBV12-4 with TRBJ1-2; D is undetermined. The CDR3 spans 13 residues. The V and J ends lost 4 bases and 7 bases respectively, with 13 bases between them. The CDR3 nucleotides read TGTGCCAGCAGTTCCAATGGTTTCGGTGGCTACACCTTC. Its protein product is CASSSNGFGGYTF.

This clonotype was recorded many times. The gene calls are TRBV6-2 or TRBV6-3 and TRBJ1-5, with D tentatively TRBD1 (5 bases). The CDR3 sequence is 13 residues long. The germline V gene has CDR1 MNHEY and CDR2 SVGEGT. The V gene lost 0 bases and the J gene lost 5 bases, with 5 bases spanning the gap. CDR3 sequence: CASSYSGDQPQHF. CDR3 DNA: TGTGCCAGCAGTTACTCGGGGGATCAGCCCCAGCATTTT.

This clonotype has at least ten counts. The rearrangement links TRBV6-5 to TRBJ2-5, with 12 bases fitting TRBD2. The CDR3 runs 15 residues. V shed 2 bases, J shed 5 bases, and the junction held 3 bases outside the gene matches. CDR1 MNHEY and CDR2 SVGAGI come from the germline V gene. The CDR3 region is CASSYTSGGPETQYF. CDR3 coding DNA: TGTGCCAGCAGTTACACTAGCGGGGGGCCTGAGACCCAGTACTTC.

The rearrangement uses TRBV20-1 and TRBJ1-2, with D possibly matching TRBD1 (5 bases). The CDR3 has 15 residues. Germline-derived CDR1 and CDR2 are DFQATT and SNEGSKA (reference sequence). The V gene lost 1 base and the J gene lost 1 base, with 13 bases spanning the gap. The CDR3 protein is CSARGAEGINYGYTF. The CDR3 DNA reads as TGCAGTGCTAGAGGTGCCGAGGGGATTAACTATGGCTACACCTTC.

This sequence joins TRBV6-5 and TRBJ1-1; unclear D gene. The CDR3 is 14 amino acids. Trimming pared 0 bases from V and 0 bases from J, leaving 5 bases between. CDR1 is MNHEY, CDR2 SVGAGI, per germline. CDR3 nucleotides: TGTGCCAGCAGTTACTCGATAATGAACACTGAAGCTTTCTTT. Amino acids: CASSYSIMNTEAFF.

This chain connects TRBV6-1 to TRBJ1-2; TRBD1 might be the D (5 bases). V was trimmed by 7 bases and J by 2 bases, leaving 11 bases between them. This CDR3 has 13 residues. The germline gives CDR1 MNHNS, CDR2 SASEGT. The CDR3 loop is CASKEGLNYGYTF. DNA of the CDR3: TGTGCCAGCAAAGAGGGGTTGAACTATGGCTACACCTTC.

The rearrangement joins TRBV5-4 to TRBJ2-4; a weak D match, TRBD2 (6 bases). The CDR3 spans 15 residues. With 4 bases removed from V and 8 bases from J, the gap between germline ends came to 19 bases. Germline V lookup: CDR1 SGHNT, CDR2 YYREEE (reference sequence). Here the CDR3 reads CASSNLEEGRDIQYF. In DNA form, the CDR3 reads TGTGCCAGCAGCAATCTGGAGGAGGGTAGGGACATTCAGTACTTC.

This clonotype was observed a few times. The J gene is TRBJ2-5, the V gene TRBV4-3; 11 nucleotides match TRBD2. This CDR3 spans 16 amino acids. J was trimmed by 5 bases and V by 1 base; bases with no gene match: 6. Germline V lookup: CDR1 LGHNA, CDR2 YSLEER. CDR3 protein: CASSQGGTSGGETQYF. The CDR3 bases are TGCGCCAGCAGCCAAGGAGGGACTAGCGGTGGGGAGACCCAGTACTTC.

There are many counts of this clonotype. The rearrangement joins TRBV11-2 to TRBJ2-3; 9 bases line up with TRBD2. V lost 1 base and J lost 4; bases outside the gene matches: 3. Germline CDR1 reads SGHAT; CDR2 reads FQNNGV. This CDR3 is 15 amino acids long. The CDR3 is CASSLVAGEADTQYF. CDR3 nucleotides: TGTGCCAGCAGCTTAGTAGCGGGGGAAGCAGATACGCAGTATTTT.

This clonotype was found many times. The rearrangement links TRBV9 to TRBJ2-7; D gene uncertain. The CDR3 consists of 14 residues. V was shortened by 0 bases and J by 0 bases, with 7 bases between the two germline ends. Germline loops: CDR1 SGDLS, CDR2 YYNGEE. The CDR3 DNA reads TGTGCCAGCAGCGTAGGACGTAGCTCCTACGAGCAGTACTTC. Protein: CASSVGRSSYEQYF. The variable domain in full, with the rest retrieved from reference TRBV9 and TRBJ2-7, is DSGVTQTPKHLITATGQRVTLRCSPRSGDLSVYWYQQSLDQGLQFLIQYYNGEERAKGNILERFSAQQFPDLHSELNLSSLELGDSALYFCASSVGRSSYEQYFGPGTRLTVT.

This clonotype has ten or more counts. J is TRBJ1-5 and V is TRBV4-1; the match to TRBD1 covers 7 bases. V shed 4 bases, J shed 7 bases, and the junction held 13 bases outside the gene matches. This CDR3 is built from 16 residues. Germline CDR1 and CDR2: MGHRA and YSYEKL. CDR3 loop: CASSLTGVGSGQPQHF. The CDR3 DNA reads as TGCGCCAGCAGCCTCACAGGGGTTGGTTCTGGGCAGCCCCAGCATTTT.

In this sample, this clonotype turned up many times. The chain is built from TRBV11-2 and TRBJ1-5; TRBD1 agrees at 8 bases. There are 14 residues in the CDR3. Unmatched junction bases numbered 2, after V lost 2 bases and J lost 5 bases. From germline, CDR1 is SGHAT and CDR2 FQNNGV. CDR3 DNA: TGTGCCAGCAGCTTATGGGGACAGGATCAGCCCCAGCATTTT. This sequence encodes CASSLWGQDQPQHF.

This clonotype was detected a few times. The rearrangement links TRBV4-2 to TRBJ2-7, with unresolved D. There are 16 residues in the CDR3. Trimming cost V 1 base and J 0 bases, with 13 bases left between them. CDR1 is LGHNA and CDR2 is YNFKEQ in the germline V gene. The CDR3 sequence is CASSQGNLWGSYEQYF. The CDR3 nucleotides are TGTGCCAGCAGCCAAGGTAACCTCTGGGGCTCCTACGAGCAGTACTTC.

In this sample, this clonotype turned up many times. The V gene is TRBV12-5, the J gene TRBJ1-1; possible D gene TRBD1, 6 bases. Germline loops: CDR1 LGHNT, CDR2 FRNRAP. This CDR3 has 18 residues. V was cut by 0 bases and J by 1 base, with 18 bases left in between. As DNA, the CDR3 is TGTGCTAGTGGTTTGGTACTAGATTCCAGGGGTGGGAACACTGAAGCTTTCTTT. This translates into CASGLVLDSRGGNTEAFF.